These T cell receptor beta chains were read from a single sample in a study of long-term antiretroviral therapy in people with HIV. Using immunoSEQ multiplex PCR, the repertoire was profiled, and TCRdb retains in-frame clones only, with some absent. The sample holds over 30,000 clones, roughly 74% seen once. This material consisted of unsorted PBMCs, taken 3 years after starting antiretroviral therapy. These receptors all stem from a man aged 45-65 years with HIV. Each CDR3 is given with its conserved first and last residue.

v_gene,j_gene,CDR3aa
TRBV7-9,TRBJ2-7,CASSFEGFGAISYEQYF
TRBV7-8,TRBJ2-3,CASSLGPYRTDTQYF
TRBV19,TRBJ2-1,CASSRSLAGDAYNEQFF
TRBV7-2,TRBJ1-6,CASSSGFRQGVKDSPLHF
TRBV19,TRBJ1-5,CASEAVRPSNQPQHF
TRBV4-1,TRBJ2-7,CASSQDFGQQQYF
TRBV5-6,TRBJ2-7,CASSVKWEFPEQYF
TRBV25-1,TRBJ1-4,CASSEFGREYEKLFF
TRBV18,TRBJ1-1,CASSEIAVTAAFVAFF
TRBV14,TRBJ1-2,CASSRWGFDGYTF
TRBV7-9,TRBJ1-5,CASSLDRRGNQPQHF
TRBV4-1,TRBJ2-4,CASSQGGQGTSFQYF
TRBV6-6,TRBJ1-5,CASSTTNNQPQHF
TRBV18,TRBJ1-2,CASSPIARDYYGYTF
TRBV5-5,TRBJ2-7,CASSLASAGGYEQYF
TRBV2,TRBJ2-7,CASSEGGSSYEQYF
TRBV11-2,TRBJ1-5,CASSQGQGTPQHF
TRBV11-2,TRBJ2-5,CASSQGLQETQYF
TRBV4-2,TRBJ2-4,CASSLAQKNIQYF
TRBV9,TRBJ1-5,CASSPMLGGQPQHF
TRBV7-2,TRBJ1-2,CASSLFGQGASYGYTF
TRBV4-2,TRBJ2-2,CASSQEVAANTGELFF
TRBV9,TRBJ1-5,CASSATGVGAQHF
TRBV6-5,TRBJ1-2,CASSGQGFTYGYTF
TRBV5-1,TRBJ2-3,CASSFGQGPDTQYF
TRBV5-4,TRBJ1-4,CASSLAGTGGEKLFF
TRBV28,TRBJ2-5,CASSLSGPPETQYF
TRBV27,TRBJ2-7,CATSRGLGAYEQYF
TRBV5-1,TRBJ1-4,CASSLSTTGEKLFF
TRBV7-9,TRBJ1-1,CASSSSGTRNTEAFF
TRBV5-6,TRBJ2-3,CASSGGWGRADTQYF
TRBV18,TRBJ2-3,CASSPRGATDTQYF
TRBV6-5,TRBJ2-2,CASSHDGSNTGELFF
TRBV7-2,TRBJ1-2,CASSLYEYGYTF
TRBV28,TRBJ2-3,CASSLDGTDTQYF
TRBV15,TRBJ2-2,CATSRAGRGPNTGELFF
TRBV30,TRBJ1-3,CACSRETDTIYF
TRBV4-1,TRBJ1-2,CASSSPGGDYGYTF
TRBV18,TRBJ1-2,CASSLRGTAYGYTF
TRBV5-1,TRBJ2-3,CASSFGPQDTQYF
TRBV25-1,TRBJ1-6,CASSGQLHNSPLHF
TRBV5-1,TRBJ2-1,CASSSGTVRPIGEQFF
TRBV15,TRBJ2-2,CATSRRRQSTGELFF
TRBV9,TRBJ2-7,CASSPQPSTGVEQYF
TRBV19,TRBJ1-2,CASSIDRQGPIGYGYTF
TRBV9,TRBJ2-6,CASSVGGGGAGANVLTF
TRBV5-5,TRBJ1-6,CASSLLANSPLHF
TRBV7-2,TRBJ1-1,CASSPGTGFRTEAFF
TRBV2,TRBJ2-7,CASKNDRDGYEQYF
TRBV28,TRBJ1-5,CASSFGLNQPQHF
TRBV14,TRBJ2-7,CARGQGAAEQYF
TRBV27,TRBJ2-7,CASSLQGKGYEQYF